This T cell receptor (beta chain) came from a study of T cells expressing NK-cell markers. After re-calling the 5' RACE reads, TCRdb lists one entry per CDR3 protein, DNA absent. The table for this sample gives 150,000 to 180,000 distinct CDR3 sequences. The CDR3 is 16 residues long. Germline values: CDR1 DFQATT, CDR2 SNEGSKA (reference sequence). This receptor was obtained from a woman between 45 and 60 years old in good health. The sequenced sample was blood T cells: a sorted CD56 or NKG2C T cell subset, CD4+ or CD8+ T cells, or bulk PBMC T cells (not recorded which). The rearrangement uses TRBV20-1 and TRBJ2-4; the D gene TCRdb calls, TRBD2, cannot be checked with no DNA. The CDR3 reads CSASRSGPLAKNIQYF.